Shown below are 15 T cell receptor beta chains from a single sample sequenced in a study of T cells in localized non-small cell lung cancer. Method: immunoSEQ multiplex PCR; TCRdb's copy keeps in-frame clones and lacks some. Counted here are roughly 4,200 clones, around 25% occurring once; the ten biggest clones make up 8.2%. This sample comprised lung tumor tissue, obtained before any cancer treatment. The receptors were sampled from a male donor aged 60 or older with stage I lung adenocarcinoma.

This chain links TRBV15 with TRBJ1-2; 7 nucleotides align to TRBD1. V lost 3 bases to trimming and J lost 3 bases; unmatched junction nucleotides: 10. Germline V lookup: CDR1 LNHNV, CDR2 YYDKDF (reference sequence). This CDR3 spans 16 amino acids. This CDR3 reads CATSRGVGGFDYGYTF. The CDR3 bases are TGTGCCACCAGCAGGGGGGTAGGGGGCTTTGACTATGGCTACACCTTC.

V and J are TRBV19 and TRBJ2-2; 7 bases fit TRBD1. Germline loops: CDR1 LNHDA, CDR2 SQIVND (reference sequence). CDR3 length: 14 residues. The V segment lost 9 bases and the J segment 4 bases; nucleotides outside the gene matches: 8. In DNA form, the CDR3 reads TGTGCCAGCACTCGACAGGGAGCCACCGGGGAGCTGTTTTTT. It is translated as CASTRQGATGELFF.

The genes are TRBV4-1 and TRBJ1-4, with no clear D. The V end was cut by 0 bases, the J end by 1 base, with 9 bases between. CDR3 length: 16 residues. Looked up from germline, CDR1 is MGHRA and CDR2 is YSYEKL. For the CDR3, the DNA is TGCGCCAGCAGCCAAGATGTGACCGTAACTAATGAAAAACTGTTTTTT. Protein product: CASSQDVTVTNEKLFF.

CDR3 in DNA: TGTGCCAGCAGCTTTTCGTCAGGACAGGTCCTTCCCGAGCAGTACTTC. Translation: CASSFSSGQVLPEQYF. This chain links TRBV11-3 with TRBJ2-7; 7 bases map to TRBD1. J lost 6 bases, V lost 3 bases, and 14 bases had no gene match. CDR3 length equals 16 residues. The germline gives CDR1 SGHNT, CDR2 YENEEA.

This clone appeared a few times. The chain has TRBV11-3 and TRBJ2-1; D may be TRBD1 (6 bases). This CDR3 is 14 amino acids long. Trimming took off 5 bases at V and 12 bases at J, with 20 bases between the two ends. Germline CDR1 is SGHNT and CDR2 is YENEEA. CDR3 DNA sequence: TGTGCCAGCAGCCCCGGTAGGGGCCAAGGGGGGCAGTTCTTC. Amino acid sequence: CASSPGRGQGGQFF.

The chain joins TRBV5-1 to TRBJ1-1; 8 bases are a match to TRBD1. The germline V gene encodes CDR1 SGHRS and CDR2 YFSETQ. Germline trimming cut 3 bases from V and 4 bases from J; bases unmatched to any gene: 8. This CDR3 is 15 amino acids long. Here the CDR3 DNA reads TGCGCCAGCAGCTCGACAGGGGTCTCGGGCACTGAAGCTTTCTTT. It encodes CASSSTGVSGTEAFF.

As concerns this clone: The junction shows a germline mismatch at one end, possibly a read error. The V call is TRBV6-8, the J call TRBJ1-1, with a possible D match to TRBD1 (5 bases). The CDR3 has 13 residues. Germline CDR1 MNHGY, CDR2 SAAAGT. The CDR3 nucleotides are TGTGCCATCAGTCCGGGGCCAGACACTGAAGCTTTCTTT. Translating gives CAISPGPDTEAFF.

The CDR3 spells CATSRGSSGAETQYF. The DNA of the CDR3 is TGTGCCACCAGCAGAGGGTCAAGCGGGGCGGAGACCCAGTACTTC. J is TRBJ2-5 and V is TRBV15, with 7 bases matching TRBD2. The V segment lost 1 base and the J segment 5 bases; nucleotides outside the gene matches: 7. The CDR3 sequence is 15 residues long. The germline V gene encodes CDR1 LNHNV and CDR2 YYDKDF (reference sequence). Using reference TRBV15 and TRBJ2-5 for the parts outside the CDR3, the full variable domain is DAMVIQNPRYQVTQFGKPVTLSCSQTLNHNVMYWYQQKSSQAPKLLFHYYDKDFNNEADTPDNFQSRRPNTSFCFLDIRSPGLGDTAMYLCATSRGSSGAETQYFGPGTRLLVL.

This clone has only a few counts. A read error may produce the germline difference seen at one junction end. The V and J genes are TRBV6-8 and TRBJ2-3; TRBD1 matches 8 bases. Per the germline V gene, CDR1 is MNHGY and CDR2 is SAAAGT. This CDR3 region has 15 residues. This chain's CDR3 is CAISADRVVVDTQYF. The CDR3 DNA follows: TGTGCCATCAGTGCGGACAGGGTTGTTGTAGATACGCAGTATTTT.

This clone was counted a few times. V usage is TRBV19 and J usage is TRBJ1-1; no clear D. The ends were cut back, 3 bases at V and 7 bases at J, with 15 bases in the middle. Germline CDR1 reads LNHDA; CDR2 reads SQIVND (reference sequence). CDR3 length: 14 amino acids. This CDR3 is CASSIEYSPYEAFF. CDR3 nucleotides: TGTGCCAGTAGTATCGAATACAGCCCATATGAAGCTTTCTTT.

The chain is built from TRBV11-3 and TRBJ1-1, with D possibly TRBD1 on 5 matching bases. This CDR3 is 14 amino acids long. CDR1 SGHNT and CDR2 YENEEA come from the germline V gene. V gave up 5 bases and J gave up 1 base, with 11 bases separating them. The CDR3 region is CASSPSGQNTEAFF. The CDR3 bases are TGTGCCAGCAGCCCTTCCGGACAGAACACTGAAGCTTTCTTT.

This clone was seen a few times. The chain carries TRBV22-1 and TRBJ2-4; the table's TRBD1 call for D was not verified on the DNA. TRBV22-1 is a known pseudogene. The CDR3 length is 13 residues. The CDR3 protein is CASTKGQKNIQYF. Here the CDR3 DNA reads TGTGCCAGCACCAAGGGACAGAAAAACATTCAGTACTTC.

The V call is TRBV9, the J call TRBJ2-2; TRBD1 might be the D (6 bases). Trimming took 10 bases from V and 3 from J, leaving 10 bases between them. CDR1 is SGDLS, CDR2 YYNGEE, per germline. The CDR3 length is 12 residues. The CDR3 reads CAGAGDTGELFF. In DNA, the CDR3 is TGTGCCGGGGCAGGGGACACCGGGGAGCTGTTTTTT.

The V gene is TRBV30, the J gene TRBJ2-7, with D possibly called TRBD1 or TRBD2 (5 bases each). V was pared by 5 bases and J by 2 bases, with 13 bases between. There are 13 residues in the CDR3. Germline CDR1 GTSNPN, CDR2 SVGIG (reference sequence). CDR3 sequence reads: CAWSWDPPYEQYF. CDR3 DNA sequence: TGTGCCTGGTCGTGGGACCCACCCTACGAGCAGTACTTC.

By share of the sample, this clone is medium-sized. The V gene is TRBV6-8, the J gene TRBJ1-1; D uncertain. This CDR3 has 13 residues. V gave up 7 bases and J gave up 3 bases, with 12 bases separating them. Germline V gene sequence: CDR1 MNHGY, CDR2 SAAAGT. This chain's CDR3 is CASKWGVDTEAFF. CDR3 DNA sequence: TGTGCCAGCAAATGGGGTGTGGACACTGAAGCTTTCTTT.